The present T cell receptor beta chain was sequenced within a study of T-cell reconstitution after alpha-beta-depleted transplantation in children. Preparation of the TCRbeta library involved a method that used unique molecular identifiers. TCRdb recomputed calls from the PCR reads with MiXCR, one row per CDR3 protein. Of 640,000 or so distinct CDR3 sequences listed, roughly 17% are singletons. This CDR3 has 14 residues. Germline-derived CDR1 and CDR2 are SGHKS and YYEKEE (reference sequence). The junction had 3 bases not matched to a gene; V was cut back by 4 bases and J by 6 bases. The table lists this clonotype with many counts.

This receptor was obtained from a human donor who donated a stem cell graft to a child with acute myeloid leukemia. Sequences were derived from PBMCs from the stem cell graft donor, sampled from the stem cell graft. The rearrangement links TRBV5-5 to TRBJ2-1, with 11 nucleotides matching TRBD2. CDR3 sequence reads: CASSPTSGVNEQFF. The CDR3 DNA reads TGTGCCAGCAGCCCGACTAGCGGGGTCAATGAGCAGTTCTTC.